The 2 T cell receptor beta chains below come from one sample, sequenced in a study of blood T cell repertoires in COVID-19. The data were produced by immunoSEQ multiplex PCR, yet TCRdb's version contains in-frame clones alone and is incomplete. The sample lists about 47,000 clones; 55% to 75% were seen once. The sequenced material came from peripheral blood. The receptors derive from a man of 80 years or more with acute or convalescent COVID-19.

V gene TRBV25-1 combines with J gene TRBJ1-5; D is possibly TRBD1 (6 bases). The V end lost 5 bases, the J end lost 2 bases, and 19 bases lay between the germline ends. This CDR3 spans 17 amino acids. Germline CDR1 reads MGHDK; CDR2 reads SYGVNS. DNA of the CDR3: TGTGCCAGCAGTAACCTCTCGGGACATGGGGGCAATCAGCCCCAGCATTTT. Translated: CASSNLSGHGGNQPQHF.

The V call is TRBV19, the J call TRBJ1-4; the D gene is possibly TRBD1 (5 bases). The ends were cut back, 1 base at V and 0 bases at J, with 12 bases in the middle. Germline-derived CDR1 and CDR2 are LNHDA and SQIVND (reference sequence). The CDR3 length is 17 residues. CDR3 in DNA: TGTGCCAGTAGTATAGTAAGAACAGGAGCAACTAATGAAAAACTGTTTTTT. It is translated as CASSIVRTGATNEKLFF.